The 18 T cell receptor beta chains listed next were all sequenced from one sample in a study of spatial heterogeneity in lung cancer. The sample's time point: sample taken at primary tumor resection. Whole RNA, isolated from tumor, nontumor lung or frozen PBMC, was sequenced without prior sorting. TCRdb re-derived calls from the 5' RACE reads in MiXCR, one entry per CDR3 protein. The sample lists tens of thousands of distinct CDR3 sequences, approximately 12% seen once, with roughly 39% in the top ten. Sequencing was performed on PBMCs, taken at surgery. These receptors were obtained from a male donor with early-stage non-small cell lung cancer.

The chain combines TRBV20-1 with TRBJ2-5, with TRBD1 identical over 7 bases. The CDR3 totals 16 residues. CDR1 and CDR2 from the germline V gene are DFQATT and SNEGSKA (reference sequence). Germline trimming cut 1 base from V and 5 bases from J; bases unmatched to any gene: 13. The CDR3 is CSARADITGDGETQYF. The CDR3 nucleotides are TGCAGTGCTAGAGCGGACATTACAGGGGACGGGGAGACCCAGTACTTC.

The chain combines TRBV20-1 with TRBJ2-3; 8 bases align to TRBD2. V lost 3 bases to trimming and J lost 2 bases; unmatched junction nucleotides: 7. CDR1 is DFQATT and CDR2 is SNEGSKA in the germline V gene (reference sequence). CDR3 size: 15 residues. In nucleotides, the CDR3 is TGCAGTGCTAGTTGGACTAGCCGTAACACAGATACGCAGTATTTT. Residues: CSASWTSRNTDTQYF.

This clonotype was picked up a small number of times. The rearrangement links TRBV20-1 to TRBJ2-2; 9 bases agree with TRBD1. CDR1 is DFQATT, CDR2 SNEGSKA, per germline (reference sequence). The V gene end was trimmed by 4 bases and the J gene end by 5 bases; junction bases not matched to a gene: 11. The CDR3 extends over 16 amino acids. CDR3 loop: CSAKEPGQGLTGELFF. CDR3 sequence (DNA): TGCAGTGCTAAAGAACCGGGACAGGGTTTGACCGGGGAGCTGTTTTTT.

This clonotype was detected many times. Relative to the germline gene, one junction end is altered; a read error may explain this. The chain links TRBV10-3 to TRBJ1-6, with D hard to call. The CDR3 is made up of 13 amino acids. From germline, CDR1 is ENHRY and CDR2 SYGVKD. CDR3 residues: CATLRGANSPLHF. In DNA form, the CDR3 reads TGTGCCACCCTCCGGGGTGCTAATTCACCCCTCCATTTT.

This clonotype showed up just a few times. The chain recombines TRBV28 with TRBJ2-3; 9 bases map to TRBD2. There are 18 residues in the CDR3. In germline, CDR1 is MDHEN, CDR2 SYDVKM. The ends lost 3 bases at V and 10 bases at J; junction bases unmatched: 20. The CDR3 nucleotides read TGTGCCAGCAGTTTCCCCCGGGGAGCGGGGGGATCCCTTGTCGCGCAGTATTTT. Encoded protein: CASSFPRGAGGSLVAQYF. Combining the CDR3 with reference TRBV28 and TRBJ2-3 gives the whole variable domain DVKVTQSSRYLVKRTGEKVFLECVQDMDHENMFWYRQDPGLGLRLIYFSYDVKMKEKGDIPEGYSVSREKKERFSLILESASTNQTSMYLCASSFPRGAGGSLVAQYFGPGTRLTVL.

The chain joins TRBV29-1 to TRBJ1-1; 7 nucleotides align to TRBD1. The CDR3 runs to 14 residues. V dropped 7 bases and J dropped 5; count of bases not matched to a gene: 13. Looked up from germline, CDR1 is SQVTM and CDR2 is ANQGSEA. CDR3 residues: CSAGRAPQGTEAFF. In nucleotides, the CDR3 is TGCAGCGCTGGGAGGGCTCCACAGGGGACTGAAGCTTTCTTT.

This clonotype has just one count. This clone may be a read error of a much larger clone one base away. This chain joins TRBV29-1 and TRBJ2-3; a possible D gene is TRBD1 (6 bases). TRBJ1-5 explains the end of the DNA better; the J call may be wrong. CDR1 and CDR2 from the germline V gene are SQVTM and ANQGSEA. The CDR3 is made up of 15 amino acids. The CDR3 spells CSATKGGSGTDTQHF. Here the CDR3 DNA reads TGCAGCGCCACAAAGGGGGGATCGGGCACAGATACGCAGCATTTT.

There are a few counts of this clonotype. In DNA form, the CDR3 reads TGCGCCAGCAGCCAAGATCAGAGGACTTTCGCAACTAATGAAAAACTGTTTTTT. Protein: CASSQDQRTFATNEKLFF. The chain carries TRBV4-1 and TRBJ1-4; D remains unclear. Germline V gene data show CDR1 as MGHRA and CDR2 as YSYEKL. Trimming removed 0 bases at V and 0 bases at J, with 14 bases between. The CDR3 runs 18 residues.

This clonotype was seen more than once but under ten times. CDR3 loop: CASSSRTGGNQPQHF. The CDR3 DNA is TGTGCCAGCAGCTCGAGAACAGGGGGCAATCAGCCCCAGCATTTT. The V call is TRBV7-2, the J call TRBJ1-5; 7 nucleotides align to TRBD1. V was clipped by 4 bases and J by 2 bases; unmatched bases: 5. CDR3 length: 15 residues. Germline V CDR1 and CDR2: SGHTA, FQGNSA.

In this sample, this clonotype turned up many times. V and J are TRBV6-2 or TRBV6-3 and TRBJ2-7; TRBD2 aligns across 7 bases. V dropped 8 bases and J dropped 1; count of bases not matched to a gene: 8. This CDR3 spans 14 amino acids. Germline CDR1 and CDR2: MNHEY and SVGEGT. CDR3 region: CASCRRESSYEQYF. The CDR3 DNA is TGTGCCAGCTGCCGGCGGGAGAGTTCCTACGAGCAGTACTTC.

There are a few counts of this clonotype. The genes are TRBV5-1 and TRBJ1-1; TRBD1 matches at 7 bases. CDR3 length equals 15 residues. V shed 7 bases, J shed 0 bases, and the junction held 9 bases outside the gene matches. The germline V gene has CDR1 SGHRS and CDR2 YFSETQ. Here the CDR3 reads CASSWQGEVNTEAFF. CDR3 bases: TGCGCCAGCTCCTGGCAGGGGGAGGTGAACACTGAAGCTTTCTTT.

The genes are TRBV7-2 and TRBJ1-3, with D unresolved. The CDR3 extends over 16 amino acids. V lost 4 bases to trimming and J lost 2 bases, with 15 bases between them. Germline CDR1 is SGHTA and CDR2 is FQGNSA. The CDR3 DNA is TGTGCCAGCAGCTCAAGGCTGGTCGTGGCTGGAAACACCATATATTTT. Amino acids: CASSSRLVVAGNTIYF. Supplemented by reference TRBV7-2 and TRBJ1-3, the full variable domain reads GAGVSQSPSNKVTEKGKDVELRCDPISGHTALYWYRQSLGQGLEFLIYFQGNSAPDKSGLPSDRFSAERTGGSVSTLTIQRTQQEDSAVYLCASSSRLVVAGNTIYFGEGSWLTVV.

The chain uses TRBV19 and TRBJ2-5; the D is unclear. The CDR3 covers 12 residues. Germline assignment: CDR1 LNHDA and CDR2 SQIVND (reference sequence). V dropped 3 bases and J dropped 4 bases, with 6 bases sitting between them. The CDR3 is CASSINGETQYF. The CDR3, as DNA: TGTGCCAGTAGTATTAACGGAGAGACCCAGTACTTC.

There are a few counts of this clonotype. V usage is TRBV4-3 and J usage is TRBJ2-1; tentative D call: TRBD2 (5 bases). Deletions cut 4 bases from V and 2 bases from J, with 9 bases between. Germline V gene sequence: CDR1 LGHNA, CDR2 YSLEER. This CDR3 contains 14 residues. DNA for the CDR3: TGCGCCAGCAGCCCGAGGGCTGCCTACAATGAGCAGTTCTTC. It translates to CASSPRAAYNEQFF.

This rearrangement joins TRBV6-1 to TRBJ2-2, with D possibly being TRBD2 (6 bases). Germline V gene data show CDR1 as MNHNS and CDR2 as SASEGT. The CDR3 runs 15 residues. Trimming pared 5 bases from V and 0 bases from J, leaving 10 bases between. CDR3 residues: CASSTPSANTGELFF. DNA for the CDR3: TGTGCCAGCAGTACCCCTAGCGCGAACACCGGGGAGCTGTTTTTT.

The gene calls are TRBV6-5 and TRBJ1-1; a weak D match, TRBD1 (5 bases). Trimming left V 1 base short and J 1 base short, with 10 bases between. This CDR3 is 15 amino acids long. Germline assignment: CDR1 MNHEY and CDR2 SVGAGI. This CDR3 reads CASSYLGTANTEAFF. The CDR3 coding sequence is TGTGCCAGCAGTTACTTGGGGACGGCGAACACTGAAGCTTTCTTT.

V is TRBV12-3 or TRBV12-4 and J is TRBJ2-2; D might be TRBD2 (6 bases). The length of the CDR3 is 16 residues. V was clipped by 6 bases and J by 9 bases, with 23 bases between them. Here the CDR3 reads CASRRGAVEVGRELFF. The DNA of the CDR3 is TGTGCCAGCAGGCGGGGAGCAGTCGAGGTCGGTAGGGAGCTGTTTTTT.

J is TRBJ1-1 and V is TRBV2; the match to TRBD1 covers 9 bases. Germline CDR1 and CDR2: SNHLY and FYNNEI. This CDR3 is built from 13 residues. The trim removed 5 bases at V and 3 bases at J, leaving 1 base unmatched. Here the CDR3 DNA reads TGTGCCAGCAGTCGGACAGGGGACACTGAAGCTTTCTTT. Translation: CASSRTGDTEAFF.